A selection of T cell receptor beta chains follows, all from one sample in a study of response to subunit inactivated influenza vaccine. TCRdb reanalysed the RT-PCR reads using MiXCR and keeps one entry per CDR3 protein. The sample holds more than 400,000 distinct CDR3 sequences, under 8.5% seen once. Here the sequenced sample was PBMCs from blood, taken about 23 months after vaccination. These receptors were obtained from a man between 50 and 69 years old who received an inactivated influenza vaccine. The CDR3 runs from the conserved cysteine through the conserved F or W. A D gene is named only where the DNA matches it firmly. Rows give clone size only sometimes, using once, few, many, or a class for an expanded clone.

d_gene	abundance	j_gene	v_gene	CDR3aa	CDR3nt
NA	NA	TRBJ2-2	TRBV10-3	CAIGEVPNTGELFF	TGTGCCATCGGCGAAGTACCGAACACCGGGGAGCTGTTTTTT
NA	NA	TRBJ1-1	TRBV30	CAWSVGQLMKNTEAFF	TGTGCCTGGAGTGTCGGGCAGTTGATGAAAAACACTGAAGCTTTCTTT
TRBD2	few	TRBJ2-3	TRBV10-1	CASSETSGDPASTDTQYF	TGCGCCAGCAGTGAAACTAGCGGGGATCCGGCCAGCACAGATACGCAGTATTTT
TRBD2	NA	TRBJ2-6	TRBV20-1	CSAFELAGGPGGANVLTF	TGCAGCGCTTTCGAACTAGCGGGAGGGCCAGGTGGGGCCAACGTCCTGACTTTC
NA	few	TRBJ1-1	TRBV5-1	CASSAYLDNTEAFF	TGCGCCAGCAGCGCCTATCTAGATAACACTGAAGCTTTCTTT
TRBD1	many	TRBJ2-7	TRBV5-1	CASSRGQGGLNYEQYF	TGCGCCAGCAGCCGAGGACAGGGAGGCCTCAACTACGAGCAGTACTTC
TRBD2	many	TRBJ2-3	TRBV15	CATSRPRTSGSLDTQYF	TGTGCCACCAGCAGACCACGGACTAGCGGGAGCTTAGATACGCAGTATTTT
TRBD2	many	TRBJ2-1	TRBV28	CASSPSGGGSKVNEQFF	TGTGCCAGCAGTCCGTCTGGGGGAGGGAGTAAGGTCAATGAGCAGTTCTTC
NA	NA	TRBJ2-3	TRBV5-6	CASSFREKDTQYF	TGTGCCAGCAGCTTTCGGGAGAAAGATACGCAGTATTTT
NA	many	TRBJ2-7	TRBV30	CAWSDGDLAHYEQYF	TGTGCCTGGAGTGACGGGGACCTGGCTCACTACGAGCAGTACTTC
TRBD2	many	TRBJ2-3	TRBV20-1	CSARDSAGVRTDTQYF	TGCAGTGCTAGAGATTCGGCGGGGGTTCGCACAGATACGCAGTATTTT
NA	NA	TRBJ2-5	TRBV20-1	CSAREPGEETQYF	TGCAGTGCTAGAGAGCCGGGGGAGGAGACCCAGTACTTC
TRBD2	few	TRBJ2-3	TRBV20-1	CSASLAGRDTDTQYF	TGCAGTGCTAGTCTAGCGGGGAGAGACACAGATACGCAGTATTTT
TRBD2	few	TRBJ2-1	TRBV24-1	CATSDRSGSLYEQFF	TGTGCCACCAGTGACCGGAGCGGGAGTTTGTATGAGCAGTTCTTC
NA	many	TRBJ2-1	TRBV6-5	CASGRAYNEQFF	TGTGCCAGCGGAAGGGCTTACAATGAGCAGTTCTTC
NA	few	TRBJ2-7	TRBV20-1	CSARDGNGVYEQYF	TGCAGTGCTAGAGATGGGAACGGTGTCTACGAGCAGTACTTC
NA	few	TRBJ1-1	TRBV6-1	CASSPTVGGRNAFF	TGTGCCAGCAGCCCGACAGTGGGGGGCAGGAATGCTTTCTTT
NA	few	TRBJ2-1	TRBV3-1	CASSQVGGVTEQFF	TGTGCCAGCAGCCAAGTAGGTGGTGTTACTGAGCAGTTCTTC